This T cell receptor beta chain was observed in a study of T cells after yellow fever vaccination. General study results and limits: A weaker secondary response peaked on day 5, the primary on day 15.

They built TCR cDNA with 5'RACE template switching, a step that put in a universal primer site and UMIs. TCRdb independently ran MiXCR on the 5' RACE reads; one entry per CDR3 protein. The table includes some 420,000 distinct CDR3 sequences, 18% detected once. This clonotype has more than one count but fewer than ten. Its antigen is not known. The sequence came from a man in his late teens or twenties who received the YFV17D yellow fever vaccine. The sample was PBMCs, taken before the yellow fever booster vaccination.

The CDR3, as DNA: TGTGCCAGCAGCCACCCCAAGGTTAACACTGAAGCTTTCTTT. Its translation: CASSHPKVNTEAFF. This chain uses TRBV3-1 with TRBJ1-1; no definite D call. The CDR3 is 14 residues long. Trimming shortened V by 3 bases and J by 2 bases, and 10 bases separated the two germline ends. Germline V gives CDR1 LGHDT, CDR2 YNNKEL (reference sequence).